This T cell receptor beta chain is drawn from a study of blood T cell repertoires in COVID-19. This clone was seen only once. This CDR3 contains 14 residues. Trimming pared 5 bases from V and 8 bases from J, leaving 16 bases between. The germline V gene has CDR1 LNHDA and CDR2 SQIVND (reference sequence). Only in-frame clones appear in the TCRdb table, and some are missing; sequencing was by immunoSEQ multiplex PCR. Of approximately 100,000 clones in the sample, approximately 70% were seen once. The V and J genes are TRBV19 and TRBJ2-1; D is unclear. This clonotype originated in an older man with acute or convalescent COVID-19. Sequencing was done on a sample of peripheral blood. CDR3 nucleotides: TGTGCCAGTAGTTTCCTTGGGCTTGGGTATGAGCAGTTCTTC. Amino acid sequence: CASSFLGLGYEQFF.